This entry features one TCR beta chain sequence. Enrolled during active infection, Seattle patients were then followed longitudinally. This sample is drawn from a study of blood T cell repertoires in COVID-19. Study-wide background: Some COVID-19 samples were acute and others convalescent; all came from the United States, Italy and Spain. T cells, B-cell-depleted T cells, or PBMCs provided the cDNA or gDNA that served as material.

The CDR3 loop spans 15 amino acids. Germline values: CDR1 SGDLS, CDR2 YYNGEE. V was pared by 0 bases and J by 2 bases, with 12 bases between. Measured with immunoSEQ multiplex PCR; TCRdb has only the in-frame clones, and not every one. The top ten clones hold 15% to 20% of a sample with about 62,000 clones, around 91% of them seen once. The sample taken for sequencing was peripheral blood. The receptor's source is a woman aged 60 to 75 with COVID-19, enrolled during active disease. This rearrangement joins TRBV9 to TRBJ2-7, with D possibly matching TRBD2 (6 bases). DNA for the CDR3: TGTGCCAGCAGCGTAGGGGGGGAAGGGCCCTACGAGCAGTACTTC. The encoded protein is CASSVGGEGPYEQYF.